This T cell receptor (beta chain) was recovered during a study of human T cells and chemical hapten exposure. Each CDR3 protein is one row after TCRdb ran MiXCR on the RACE reads. In the table there are over 30,000 distinct CDR3 sequences, approximately 7.6% of which are singletons. Regarding time point: pre-sensitization, week 0. Treatment: therapeutic diphenylcyclopropenone sensitization with weekly scalp DPC. CDR1 is SGHRS, CDR2 YFSETQ, per germline. The V gene lost 4 bases and the J gene lost 2 bases, with 10 bases spanning the gap. The CDR3 is made up of 13 amino acids. This clonotype was observed many times.

The chain combines TRBV5-1 with TRBJ2-7; perhaps TRBD2 as D (5 bases). The receptor was derived from a woman aged 50 to 65 with alopecia areata. Some clones in this sample may be carry-over from other donors' samples. Material: whole blood, obtained in connection with sensitization to the hapten diphenylcyclopropenone (DPC). The CDR3 is CASSATGTYEQYF. The DNA for the CDR3 is TGCGCCAGCAGCGCCACCGGGACCTACGAGCAGTACTTC. Supplemented by reference TRBV5-1 and TRBJ2-7, the full variable domain reads KAGVTQTPRYLIKTRGQQVTLSCSPISGHRSVSWYQQTPGQGLQFLFEYFSETQRNKGNFPGRFSGRQFSNSRSEMNVSTLELGDSALYLCASSATGTYEQYFGPGTRLTVT.